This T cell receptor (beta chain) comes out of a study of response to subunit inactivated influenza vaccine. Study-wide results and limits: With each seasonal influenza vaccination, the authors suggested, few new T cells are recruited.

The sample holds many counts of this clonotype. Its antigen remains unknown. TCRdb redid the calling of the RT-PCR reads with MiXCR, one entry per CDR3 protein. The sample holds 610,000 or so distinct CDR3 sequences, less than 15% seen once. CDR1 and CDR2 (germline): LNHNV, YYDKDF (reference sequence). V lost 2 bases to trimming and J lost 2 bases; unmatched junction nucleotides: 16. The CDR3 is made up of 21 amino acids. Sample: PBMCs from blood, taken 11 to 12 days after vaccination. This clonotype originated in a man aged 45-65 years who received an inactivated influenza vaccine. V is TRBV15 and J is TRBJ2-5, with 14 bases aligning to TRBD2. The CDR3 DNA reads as TGTGCCACCAGCAGATCCTGGACTAGCGGGAGGACGGGGGTCCGACAAGAGACCCAGTACTTC. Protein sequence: CATSRSWTSGRTGVRQETQYF.